This TCR beta chain was captured in a study of CD8+CD57+ T cells in acquired aplastic anemia. As for the study in general: CD4+ and CD8+ cells, once sorted, gave DNA averaging roughly 3.4 ug. General study findings and limits: There were roughly 30 CD8+ CDR3 sequences that occurred in both patients and controls.

This clonotype has just one count. Its antigen is as yet unknown. The germline gene is not matched at one end of the junction; a read error may be the cause. Genomic DNA templated the TCR beta VDJ and CDR3 profiling. Each CDR3 protein is one row after TCRdb ran MiXCR on the reads. Of roughly 120,000 distinct CDR3 sequences in the sample, 50% to 70% were seen once. Only patients with CD8+CD57+ cell expansion on flow cytometry were chosen for sequencing. The blood sampling took place in patients who had so far received no therapy. CDR3 length: 14 amino acids. Germline V gene lookup returns CDR1 MNHEY and CDR2 SVGEGT.

Sequenced material: sorted CD4+, CD8+, or CD8+CD57+ T cells (not recorded which) from PBMCs. The origin of this receptor is a human donor with aplastic anemia. This chain uses TRBV6-2 or TRBV6-3 with TRBJ2-5; D gene unclear. CDR3 sequence reads: CASSYGAGQEAQYF. In DNA, the CDR3 is TGCGCCAGCAGTTATGGCGCAGGTCAAGAGGCCCAGTACTTC.